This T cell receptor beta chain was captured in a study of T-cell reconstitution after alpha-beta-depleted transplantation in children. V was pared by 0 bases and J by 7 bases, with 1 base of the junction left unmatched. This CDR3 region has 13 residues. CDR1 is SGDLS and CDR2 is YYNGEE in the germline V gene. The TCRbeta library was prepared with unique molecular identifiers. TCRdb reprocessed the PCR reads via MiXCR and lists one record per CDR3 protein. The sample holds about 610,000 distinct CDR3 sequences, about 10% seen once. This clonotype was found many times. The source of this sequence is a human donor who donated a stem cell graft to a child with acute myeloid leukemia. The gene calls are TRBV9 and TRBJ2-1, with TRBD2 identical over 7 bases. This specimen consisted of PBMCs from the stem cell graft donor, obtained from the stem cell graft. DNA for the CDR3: TGTGCCAGCAGCGTAGGCGGGAGTAATGAGCAGTTCTTC. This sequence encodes CASSVGGSNEQFF.